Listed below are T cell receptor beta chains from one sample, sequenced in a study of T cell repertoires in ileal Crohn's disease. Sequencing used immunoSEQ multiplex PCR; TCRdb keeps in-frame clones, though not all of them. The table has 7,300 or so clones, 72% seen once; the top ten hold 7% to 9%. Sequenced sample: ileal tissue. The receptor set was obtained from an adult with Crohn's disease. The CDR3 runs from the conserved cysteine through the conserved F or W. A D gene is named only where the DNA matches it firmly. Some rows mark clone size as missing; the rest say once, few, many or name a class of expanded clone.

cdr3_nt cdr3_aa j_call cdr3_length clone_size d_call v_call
TGTGCCAGTAGCCGTTCGTACCAAGAGACCCAGTACTTC CASSRSYQETQYF TRBJ2-5 13 . . TRBV19
TGTGCCAGTAGTATAGGAGGGCTCGGTGAGCAGTTCTTC CASSIGGLGEQFF TRBJ2-1 13 . . TRBV19
TGCGCCAGCAGCTTGGATCGTCCAGGGGTGAACACTGAAGCTTTCTTT CASSLDRPGVNTEAFF TRBJ1-1 16 . . TRBV5-1
TGTGCCAGCAGTTCAGGCTCGGGGAGGCAGCCCCAGCATTTT CASSSGSGRQPQHF TRBJ1-5 14 . . TRBV28
TGTGCCAGCAGGATGCTAGCGGTGCCTTACGAGCAGTACTTC CASRMLAVPYEQYF TRBJ2-7 14 . TRBD2 TRBV2
TGCGCCAGCAGCTTGGTACAGGGGAGGGAGACCCAGTACTTC CASSLVQGRETQYF TRBJ2-5 14 . . TRBV5-1
TGTGCCAGCAGCAGATCTAGCGGAGGCGACCAAGAGACCCAGTACTTC CASSRSSGGDQETQYF TRBJ2-5 16 . TRBD2 TRBV7-2
TGTGCCACCAGCACGGGGGGCCGAGAGACCCAGTACTTC CATSTGGRETQYF TRBJ2-5 13 . . TRBV15
TGTGCCACCAGCATTAACGGGAGGGCCGGGGAGCAGTACTTC CATSINGRAGEQYF TRBJ2-7 14 . TRBD2 TRBV15
TGTGCCAGCAGAGGGCGGGAGAATGGCACAGATACGCAGTATTTT CASRGRENGTDTQYF TRBJ2-3 15 . TRBD2 TRBV6-5
TGTGCCAGCAGCAAAGCGGAGGGAGGGCGCTACGAGCAGTACTTC CASSKAEGGRYEQYF TRBJ2-7 15 once . TRBV21-1
TGTGCCAGCAGTGTGAGTCGAGGGACAGTCTCCTACAATGAGCAGTTCTTC CASSVSRGTVSYNEQFF TRBJ2-1 17 few TRBD1 TRBV6-4
TGTGCCAGCAGTCCCCCGGGACAGATTTCGGGGGAGCAGTACTTC CASSPPGQISGEQYF TRBJ2-7 15 few TRBD1 TRBV6-1
TGTGCCAGCAGCGTAGAGGCTCTAGCGGGTAATGAGCAGTTCTTC CASSVEALAGNEQFF TRBJ2-1 15 . TRBD2 TRBV9
TGCAGCGCCAGGGAAGGGGAGACCCAGTACTTC CSAREGETQYF TRBJ2-5 11 . . TRBV29-1
TGCGCCAGCAGCCAAATCGGGACAGGAAGCACAGATACGCAGTATTTT CASSQIGTGSTDTQYF TRBJ2-3 16 . TRBD1 TRBV4-1
TGTGCCAGCGGACAGGGGGCGAACACCGGGGAGCTGTTTTTT CASGQGANTGELFF TRBJ2-2 14 once TRBD1 TRBV6-1
TGTGCCAGCAGCTTAACAGGGGGCAACGAGCAGTACTTC CASSLTGGNEQYF TRBJ2-7 13 . TRBD1 TRBV7-3
TGCAGCGTTGAGGACACTTACTACGAGCAGTACTTC CSVEDTYYEQYF TRBJ2-7 12 few . TRBV29-1
TGTGCCAGCAGCTTAGAACGGCTAGCGGGAGAGGCCCTAAGGGAGACCCAGTACTTC CASSLERLAGEALRETQYF TRBJ2-5 19 . TRBD2 TRBV7-8
TGTGCCAGTAGTTATGTTTGGGGGGAAAACAATGAGCAGTTCTTC CASSYVWGENNEQFF TRBJ2-1 15 . . TRBV19
TGTGCCAGCAGTTTACCCCGGACTAGCGGGAGTAGCGAGCAGTTCTTC CASSLPRTSGSSEQFF TRBJ2-1 16 . TRBD2 TRBV27
TGTGCCAGCAGCACGGGGGGGACAGGGATATATGGCTACACCTTC CASSTGGTGIYGYTF TRBJ1-2 15 few TRBD1 TRBV5-5
TGTGCCAGCAGCCCAGCTGGTTGGGGACAGGGGTACGAGCAGTACTTC CASSPAGWGQGYEQYF TRBJ2-7 16 . TRBD1 TRBV7-6
TGTGCCAGCAGCCACTCCGGACAGGGCCCACTCTACGAGCAGTACTTC CASSHSGQGPLYEQYF TRBJ2-7 16 . TRBD1 TRBV7-9
TGTGCCAGCAGCTATGAGGGGGCGAGGTCCACAGATACGCAGTATTTT CASSYEGARSTDTQYF TRBJ2-3 16 . TRBD1 TRBV7-3